This note documents a single TCR beta chain sequence. Its specificity is not known. A junction end diverges from the germline sequence, so it may reflect a read error. TCRdb recomputed calls from the reads with MiXCR, one row per CDR3 protein. The sample includes fewer than 550,000 distinct CDR3 sequences, approximately 33% of them seen just once. This sample was taken from a study of T cell repertoires in cytomegalovirus infection. Whole-study context: A matching HLA type, together with CMV infection, was signaled by public TCR beta signatures. Overall study findings and caveats: Based on cumulative public TCR beta family frequency, carriers of CMV plus the relevant HLA were identified.

CDR3 length equals 13 residues. Germline CDR1 is MDHEN and CDR2 is SYDVKM. The rearrangement joins TRBV28 to TRBJ1-2; D is unresolved. Specimen: PBMCs. The origin of this receptor is a human donor in good health (CMV status not recorded). Some clones in this sample may be carry-over from other donors' samples. The CDR3 region is CDSSSGPHRGYPF. CDR3 DNA sequence: TGTGACAGCAGTTCCGGGCCTCACCGTGGCTACCCCTTC.